This paragraph reports one T cell receptor beta chain. Its cognate antigen is unknown. Germline V lookup: CDR1 MNHNY, CDR2 SVGAGI (reference sequence). The CDR3 totals 13 residues. Between the trimmed V and J ends, which lost 2 bases and 3 bases, there was a span of 8 bases. The data derive from a study of CD8 T cells in ankylosing spondylitis. Broader study findings: Reported data indicate significant enrichment of disease-linked clones within matched ankylosing spondylitis synovial fluid. Seemingly distinctive of ankylosing spondylitis blood was a TCR beta motif formed by eight highly homologous variants. Earlier reports found some motif variants in synovial fluid and blood in reactive arthritis. CD8+ by phenotype, disease-linked clones were relatively rare in peripheral blood.

Library preparation for TCR beta used quantitative 5'-RACE with molecular barcodes. Using its own MiXCR run on the 5' RACE reads, TCRdb lists one record per CDR3 protein. The repertoire includes about 500,000 distinct CDR3 sequences, roughly 13% of them detected once, and almost 7% sits in the top ten. This clonotype was sampled from a male donor with ankylosing spondylitis. V is TRBV6-6 and J is TRBJ2-7, with D possibly matching TRBD1 (5 bases). Sequencing was performed on blood, either unsorted or a sorted T cell fraction (not recorded which). The CDR3 loop is CASSYGAGYEQYF. CDR3 nucleotide sequence: TGTGCCAGCAGTTACGGGGCAGGCTACGAGCAGTACTTC.